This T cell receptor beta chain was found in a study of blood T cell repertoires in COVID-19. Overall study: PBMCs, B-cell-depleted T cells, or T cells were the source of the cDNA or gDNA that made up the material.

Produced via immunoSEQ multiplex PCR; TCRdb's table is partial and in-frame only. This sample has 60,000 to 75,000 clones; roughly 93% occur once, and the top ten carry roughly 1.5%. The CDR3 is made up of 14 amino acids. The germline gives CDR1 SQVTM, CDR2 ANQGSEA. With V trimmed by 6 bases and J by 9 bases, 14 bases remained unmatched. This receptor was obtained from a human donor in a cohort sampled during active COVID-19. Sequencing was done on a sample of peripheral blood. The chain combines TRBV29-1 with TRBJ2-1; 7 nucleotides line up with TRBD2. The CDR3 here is CSVGISGLGGEQFF. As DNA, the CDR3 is TGCAGCGTAGGGATTAGCGGGCTGGGCGGTGAGCAGTTCTTC.